The entry below describes one TCR beta chain. These data are taken from a study of blood T cell repertoires in COVID-19. This CDR3 has 17 residues. Germline CDR1 reads MGHRA; CDR2 reads YSYEKL. V gave up 4 bases and J gave up 8 bases; unmatched junction bases: 17. Authors' methods: Amplification of reference gene primers was used by the study to estimate nucleated cell counts. Sequencing was performed with immunoSEQ multiplex PCR; in TCRdb, only in-frame clones are kept and a portion is missing. V and J calls and clone size come straight from that table; D and trimming were deduced from the DNA. The table lists some 150,000 clones, roughly 76% of them singletons.

This receptor was obtained from a human donor with acute or convalescent COVID-19. The donor label of this sample is uncertain. V and J are TRBV4-1 and TRBJ2-3; 8 bases map to TRBD1. Material: peripheral blood. The CDR3 protein is CASSLSSRDTTGGTQYF. The CDR3 bases are TGCGCCAGCAGCCTGAGTTCGCGGGACACCACAGGGGGTACGCAGTATTTT.